These 28 T cell receptor beta chains were all obtained from the same sample, sequenced in a study of T cells after yellow fever vaccination. TCRdb recomputed calls from the 5' RACE reads with MiXCR, one row per CDR3 protein. The table has 350,000 or so distinct CDR3 sequences, approximately 8% seen once. The material was PBMCs, obtained 35 to 50 days after the first yellow fever vaccination. The receptor source for this set is a man between 18 and 35 years old who received the YFV17D yellow fever vaccine.

The chain uses TRBV7-3 and TRBJ2-1; 10 bases match TRBD2. Losses at the gene ends were 5 bases for V and 9 bases for J; bases not matched to a gene: 10. The CDR3 sequence is 15 residues long. Germline V gene sequence: CDR1 SGHTA, CDR2 FQGTGA. The CDR3 nucleotides read TGTGCCAGCAGCCCCCCCAGCGGGGGGGCCCCTGAGCAGTTCTTC. Protein: CASSPPSGGAPEQFF.

The gene calls are TRBV12-3 or TRBV12-4 and TRBJ2-7; TRBD2 matches 7 bases. J lost 2 bases, V lost 7 bases, and 8 bases had no gene match. This CDR3 is 14 amino acids long. In DNA, the CDR3 is TGTGCCAGCACCCTCAGCGGGGTGCCCTACGAGCAGTACTTC. This sequence encodes CASTLSGVPYEQYF.

This clonotype was observed a handful of times. This chain connects TRBV7-2 to TRBJ1-4; 7 bases are a match to TRBD1. Germline CDR1 and CDR2: SGHTA and FQGNSA. Germline trimming cut 2 bases from V and 7 bases from J; bases unmatched to any gene: 13. CDR3 length equals 17 residues. CDR3: CASSLRRRAGGGEKLFF. The CDR3 nucleotides read TGTGCCAGCAGCTTAAGGCGAAGGGCAGGGGGTGGTGAAAAACTGTTTTTT.

The chain recombines TRBV4-1 with TRBJ2-7, with TRBD2 identical over 8 bases. CDR1 MGHRA and CDR2 YSYEKL come from the germline V gene. The V gene end was trimmed by 1 base and the J gene end by 0 bases; junction bases not matched to a gene: 5. This CDR3 spans 16 amino acids. CDR3 region: CASSQVGGGNSYEQYF. The CDR3 DNA reads TGCGCCAGCAGCCAAGTGGGCGGGGGGAACTCCTACGAGCAGTACTTC.

This clonotype has a handful of counts. This chain joins TRBV20-1 and TRBJ2-1; the match to TRBD1 covers 11 bases. Losses at the gene ends were 5 bases for V and 7 bases for J; bases not matched to a gene: 10. CDR3 size: 15 residues. Germline-derived CDR1 and CDR2 are DFQATT and SNEGSKA (reference sequence). The CDR3: CSARTGTGGWNEQFF. Here the CDR3 DNA reads TGCAGTGCTCGAACCGGGACAGGGGGGTGGAATGAGCAGTTCTTC.

This clonotype showed up many times. This chain connects TRBV4-1 to TRBJ1-2; D is undetermined. V shed 0 bases and J shed 5 bases, with 13 bases lying between them. The CDR3 runs 15 residues. In germline, CDR1 is MGHRA, CDR2 YSYEKL. Here the CDR3 reads CASSQDQRVRYGYTF. The CDR3 coding sequence is TGCGCCAGCAGCCAAGATCAGAGGGTACGGTATGGCTACACCTTC.

This clonotype was found a few times. The chain has TRBV12-3 or TRBV12-4 and TRBJ1-5; TRBD1 is a possible D gene (5 bases). CDR3 length: 15 amino acids. The V end lost 3 bases, the J end lost 7 bases, and 16 bases lay between the germline ends. The CDR3 coding sequence is TGTGCCAGCAGTTTCACTCAGGGAGCGTGGCAGCCCCAGCATTTT. Translating gives CASSFTQGAWQPQHF.

The chain is built from TRBV12-3 or TRBV12-4 and TRBJ1-1; 7 bases map to TRBD1. This CDR3 is 12 amino acids long. V shed 6 bases, J shed 10 bases, and the junction held 8 bases outside the gene matches. The CDR3 loop reads CASSINRGRAFF. CDR3 nucleotide sequence: TGTGCCAGCAGCATTAACAGGGGACGAGCTTTCTTT.

This clonotype has more than one count but fewer than ten. V is TRBV2 and J is TRBJ2-3; D is unclear. The CDR3 is made up of 13 amino acids. Germline CDR1 is SNHLY and CDR2 is FYNNEI. The germline V and J ends were trimmed by 3 bases and 1 base, with 5 bases remaining between them. The CDR3 loop reads CASSDFGTDTQYF. DNA of the CDR3: TGTGCCAGCAGTGATTTCGGCACAGATACGCAGTATTTT.

The rearrangement uses TRBV10-3 and TRBJ2-2; D not certain. The CDR3 is made up of 15 amino acids. Between the trimmed V and J ends, which lost 8 bases and 4 bases, there was a span of 17 bases. Germline V gene data show CDR1 as ENHRY and CDR2 as SYGVKD. The CDR3 loop reads CAIYPPGMSTGELFF. The DNA for the CDR3 is TGTGCCATCTATCCCCCGGGTATGAGCACCGGGGAGCTGTTTTTT.

The chain has TRBV7-8 and TRBJ2-4, with unresolved D. V was trimmed by 5 bases and J by 15 bases, leaving 20 bases between them. Germline loops: CDR1 SGHVS, CDR2 FQNEAQ. The CDR3 is made up of 13 amino acids. The CDR3 coding sequence is TGTGCCAGCAGCCAAGACCGGGCAGGTGAAGGGTACTTC. It yields the protein CASSQDRAGEGYF.

V gene TRBV5-8 combines with J gene TRBJ2-5, with TRBD2 matching over 13 bases. V shed 1 base, J shed 6 bases, and the junction held 6 bases outside the gene matches. The CDR3 extends over 16 amino acids. Germline values: CDR1 SGHTS, CDR2 YDEGEE. CDR3 coding DNA: TGTGCCAGCAGCTTGACCAGGACTAGCGGGGGAAAGACCCAGTACTTC. Amino acids: CASSLTRTSGGKTQYF.

This clonotype has more than one count but fewer than ten. The chain couples TRBV12-3 or TRBV12-4 to TRBJ2-3; the match to TRBD2 covers 7 bases. V gave up 5 bases and J gave up 5 bases; unmatched junction bases: 10. The CDR3 is made up of 15 amino acids. For the CDR3, the DNA is TGTGCCAGCAGTCCGGTGGGAGGGTTAGAAGATACGCAGTATTTT. Its protein product is CASSPVGGLEDTQYF.

This clonotype was detected a few times. The CDR3 DNA reads as TGTGCCAGCAGTTCCCCACAGGGGCGTGAGCAGTTCTTC. Amino acids: CASSSPQGREQFF. The V and J genes are TRBV28 and TRBJ2-1, with 7 bases identical to TRBD1. Germline V gene data show CDR1 as MDHEN and CDR2 as SYDVKM. The CDR3 is 13 amino acids. V shed 4 bases and J 9 bases; nucleotides not matched to a gene: 6. Variable domain in full (rest from reference TRBV28 and TRBJ2-1): DVKVTQSSRYLVKRTGEKVFLECVQDMDHENMFWYRQDPGLGLRLIYFSYDVKMKEKGDIPEGYSVSREKKERFSLILESASTNQTSMYLCASSSPQGREQFFGPGTRLTVL.

This clonotype turned up a few times. The chain has TRBV5-1 and TRBJ1-3; the D is unclear. Germline values: CDR1 SGHRS, CDR2 YFSETQ. CDR3 length: 15 residues. V was pared by 2 bases and J by 3 bases, with 12 bases between. The CDR3 protein is CASSLPITGGNTIYF. For the CDR3, the DNA is TGCGCCAGCAGCTTACCCATTACCGGTGGAAACACCATATATTTT.

This clonotype was found a few times. The chain is built from TRBV19 and TRBJ1-6; D is unresolved. V was shortened by 9 bases and J by 9 bases, with 12 bases between the two germline ends. CDR1 is LNHDA and CDR2 is SQIVND in the germline V gene (reference sequence). The CDR3 sequence is 12 residues long. This CDR3 is CASGPWGSPLHF. CDR3 DNA: TGTGCCAGCGGACCTTGGGGTTCACCCCTCCACTTT.

This clonotype was seen more than once but under ten times. The chain employs TRBV5-1 and TRBJ2-1; a weak D match, TRBD2 (6 bases). This CDR3 spans 16 amino acids. In germline, CDR1 is SGHRS, CDR2 YFSETQ. V was trimmed by 4 bases and J by 3 bases, leaving 17 bases between them. CDR3 in amino acids: CASSLLAGTGYNEQFF. In DNA form, the CDR3 reads TGCGCCAGCAGCCTCCTGGCGGGGACTGGCTACAATGAGCAGTTCTTC. Drawing the rest from reference TRBV5-1 and TRBJ2-1, the complete variable domain is KAGVTQTPRYLIKTRGQQVTLSCSPISGHRSVSWYQQTPGQGLQFLFEYFSETQRNKGNFPGRFSGRQFSNSRSEMNVSTLELGDSALYLCASSLLAGTGYNEQFFGPGTRLTVL.

This clonotype was detected a few times. The chain joins TRBV20-1 to TRBJ1-2; D is unresolved. Germline V gene data show CDR1 as DFQATT and CDR2 as SNEGSKA (reference sequence). CDR3 length: 13 residues. V gave up 3 bases and J gave up 6 bases, with 14 bases separating them. CDR3 DNA sequence: TGCAGTGCTAGTAAAGGTCTCGCCGATGGCTACACCTTC. As protein: CSASKGLADGYTF.

This clonotype was seen repeatedly, ten times or more. This rearrangement joins TRBV9 to TRBJ1-6; 7 bases agree with TRBD1. This CDR3 has 15 amino acids. The ends lost 4 bases at V and 4 bases at J; junction bases unmatched: 5. CDR1 and CDR2 (germline): SGDLS, YYNGEE. This CDR3 reads CASSKGTAYNSPLHF. In DNA form, the CDR3 reads TGTGCCAGCAGCAAAGGGACAGCGTATAATTCACCCCTCCACTTT.

This clonotype has just a few counts. J is TRBJ1-2 and V is TRBV10-3; tentatively, D is TRBD1 (6 bases). V dropped 6 bases and J dropped 2 bases, with 13 bases sitting between them. Germline V gene lookup returns CDR1 ENHRY and CDR2 SYGVKD. The CDR3 has 14 amino acids. Here the CDR3 DNA reads TGTGCCATCAGCCGGGACACCCGAAACTATGGCTACACCTTC. It yields the protein CAISRDTRNYGYTF.

Only a few counts were recorded for this clonotype. Written as DNA, the CDR3 is TGCGCCAGCAGCGAGCCGGATGGGGCTGAAGCTTTCTTT. As protein: CASSEPDGAEAFF. This chain links TRBV5-1 with TRBJ1-1; D is ambiguous. Germline CDR1 is SGHRS and CDR2 is YFSETQ. V was cut by 4 bases and J by 6 bases, with 13 bases left in between. This CDR3 contains 13 residues.

In this sample, this clonotype turned up many times. The CDR3 is CASSISGSQPQHF. The CDR3 DNA is TGTGCCAGTAGTATTTCCGGGAGTCAGCCCCAGCATTTT. The gene calls are TRBV19 and TRBJ1-5; D is ambiguous. Trimming removed 3 bases from V and 6 bases from J, with 9 bases in between. CDR3 length equals 13 residues. The germline V gene encodes CDR1 LNHDA and CDR2 SQIVND (reference sequence).

This chain links TRBV19 with TRBJ2-1; D is undetermined. The CDR3 loop spans 14 amino acids. Germline-derived CDR1 and CDR2 are LNHDA and SQIVND (reference sequence). V shed 5 bases and J shed 6 bases, with 14 bases lying between them. The CDR3 is CASSPYTDPNEQFF. Written as DNA, the CDR3 is TGTGCCAGTAGTCCGTACACGGACCCCAATGAGCAGTTCTTC.

The table lists this clonotype with a few counts. The gene calls are TRBV5-4 and TRBJ1-4; tentative D call: TRBD1 (6 bases). The length of the CDR3 is 13 residues. V lost 4 bases, J lost 8 bases, and 12 bases lay in between. Germline V CDR1 and CDR2: SGHNT, YYREEE (reference sequence). The CDR3 loop reads CASSGTGSEKLFF. In DNA, the CDR3 is TGTGCCAGCAGCGGTACAGGGAGCGAAAAACTGTTTTTT. Filled out from reference TRBV5-4 and TRBJ1-4, the complete variable domain reads ETGVTQSPTHLIKTRGQQVTLRCSSQSGHNTVSWYQQALGQGPQFIFQYYREEENGRGNFPPRFSGLQFPNYSSELNVNALELDDSALYLCASSGTGSEKLFFGSGTQLSVL.

The chain combines TRBV19 with TRBJ2-1; the match to TRBD1 covers 10 bases. V gave up 0 bases and J gave up 2 bases; unmatched junction bases: 7. Germline V gene sequence: CDR1 LNHDA, CDR2 SQIVND (reference sequence). The CDR3 runs 18 residues. CDR3 nucleotide sequence: TGTGCCAGTAGTATAGATCATGGGGGACAGGGGACCTACAATGAGCAGTTCTTC. Translating it yields CASSIDHGGQGTYNEQFF.

J is TRBJ1-2 and V is TRBV7-2; D uncertain. Germline-derived CDR1 and CDR2 are SGHTA and FQGNSA. The CDR3 is made up of 13 amino acids. The ends were cut back, 3 bases at V and 6 bases at J, with 11 bases in the middle. The CDR3 DNA is TGTGCCAGCAGCTTCCCGGGTGTGGATGGCTACACCTTC. Translated: CASSFPGVDGYTF.

In this sample, this clonotype turned up a few times. This chain links TRBV2 with TRBJ1-5; TRBD1 is a possible D gene (6 bases). V was clipped by 5 bases and J by 4 bases, with 15 bases between them. Germline V lookup: CDR1 SNHLY, CDR2 FYNNEI. CDR3 size: 15 residues. CDR3 DNA sequence: TGTGCCAGCAGTTTTTCCCGGAGGGGGAATCAGCCCCAGCATTTT. Translated, it gives CASSFSRRGNQPQHF. Full variable domain (remainder filled in from reference TRBV2 and TRBJ1-5): EPEVTQTPSHQVTQMGQEVILRCVPISNHLYFYWYRQILGQKVEFLVSFYNNEISEKSEIFDDQFSVERPDGSNFTLKIRSTKLEDSAMYFCASSFSRRGNQPQHFGDGTRLSIL.

This sequence joins TRBV16 and TRBJ2-7; perhaps D is TRBD1 or TRBD2 (6 bases each). The germline V and J ends were trimmed by 10 bases and 7 bases, with 26 bases remaining between them. Germline assignment: CDR1 KGHSY and CDR2 FQNENV. This CDR3 is 15 amino acids long. The CDR3 DNA sequence: TGTGCCACCACCCAAGCATTGGGGGGCCCCCGGGAGCAGTACTTC. It specifies CATTQALGGPREQYF.